This T cell receptor (beta chain) was captured in a study of T cells after yellow fever vaccination. Turning to the study itself: SMART-Seq v4 Ultra Low Input handled preparation of low-cell-number fractions.

Germline CDR1 MNHEY, CDR2 SVGEGT. V dropped 4 bases and J dropped 14 bases, with 18 bases sitting between them. This CDR3 contains 14 residues. TCRdb analysed the 5' RACE reads with MiXCR anew, one entry per CDR3 protein. Here the sample spans around 360,000 distinct CDR3 sequences, roughly 12% being singletons. The rearrangement uses TRBV6-2 or TRBV6-3 and TRBJ1-6; possible D gene TRBD1, 6 bases. The clonotype originates from a man aged 18-30 years who received the YFV17D yellow fever vaccine. Source: PBMCs, taken on the day of the first yellow fever vaccination. In DNA, the CDR3 is TGTGCCAGCAGTTCCAACGGGGGGCGAATATCCCTCCACTTT. It is translated as CASSSNGGRISLHF.